This T cell receptor beta chain was documented in a study of blood T cell repertoires in COVID-19. This CDR3 is built from 15 residues. V lost 0 bases to trimming and J lost 2 bases, with 9 bases between them. CDR1 SGHRS and CDR2 YFSETQ come from the germline V gene. Donors were grouped by their self-reported clinical history. Resolution of symptoms, clearance, or two negative PCRs was present in recovered Cohort 3 donors. In the original processing: Counts of nucleated cells, estimated from reference gene primer amplification, were obtained. The method was immunoSEQ multiplex PCR; TCRdb's version includes in-frame clones alone and lacks a portion of them. V and J calls and clone size follow that table, whereas D and trimming were derived from the DNA. The sample holds 400,000 or so clones; less than 95% are singletons and the top ten take roughly 0.66%.

The sample comprised PBMCs or T cells enriched from blood (not recorded which). The TCR sequence derives from a man aged 18 to 29 who had recovered from COVID-19. The chain employs TRBV5-1 and TRBJ1-3; possible D gene TRBD1, 6 bases. Here the CDR3 DNA reads TGCGCCAGCAGCTTGGCGCCAGGGGCTGGAAACACCATATATTTT. Translation: CASSLAPGAGNTIYF.